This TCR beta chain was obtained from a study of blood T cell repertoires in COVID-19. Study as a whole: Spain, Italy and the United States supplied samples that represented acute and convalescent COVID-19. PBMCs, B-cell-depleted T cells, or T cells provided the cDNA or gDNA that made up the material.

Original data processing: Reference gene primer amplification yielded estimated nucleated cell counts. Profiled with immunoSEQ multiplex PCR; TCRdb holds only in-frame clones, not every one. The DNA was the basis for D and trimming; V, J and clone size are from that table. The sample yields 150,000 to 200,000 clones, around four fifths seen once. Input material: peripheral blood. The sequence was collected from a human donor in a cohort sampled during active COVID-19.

CDR3 sequence reads: CASSLVSGAPNEKLFF. The CDR3 bases are TGTGCCAGCAGTTTAGTCTCAGGGGCGCCCAATGAAAAACTGTTTTTT. The rearrangement uses TRBV28 and TRBJ1-4, with D possibly being TRBD1 (6 bases). The CDR3 is 16 amino acids. Trimming took 2 bases from V and 5 from J, leaving 15 bases between them. Germline V lookup: CDR1 MDHEN, CDR2 SYDVKM.